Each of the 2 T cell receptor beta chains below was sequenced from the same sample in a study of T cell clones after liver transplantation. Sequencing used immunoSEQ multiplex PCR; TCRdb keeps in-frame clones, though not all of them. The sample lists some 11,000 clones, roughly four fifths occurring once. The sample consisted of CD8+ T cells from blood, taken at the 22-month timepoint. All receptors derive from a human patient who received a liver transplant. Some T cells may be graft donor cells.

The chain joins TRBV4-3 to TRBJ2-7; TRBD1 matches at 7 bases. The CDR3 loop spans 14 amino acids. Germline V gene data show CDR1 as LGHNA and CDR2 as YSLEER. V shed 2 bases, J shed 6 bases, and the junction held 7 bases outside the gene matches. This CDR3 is CASSQMQQGREQYF. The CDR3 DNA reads TGCGCCAGCAGCCAAATGCAACAGGGGCGCGAGCAGTACTTC.

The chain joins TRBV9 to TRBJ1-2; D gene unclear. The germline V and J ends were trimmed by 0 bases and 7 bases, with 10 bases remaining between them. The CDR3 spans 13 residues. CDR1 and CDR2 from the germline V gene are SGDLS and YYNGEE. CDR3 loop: CASSVEAYGGYTF. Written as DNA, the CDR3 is TGTGCCAGCAGCGTAGAGGCGTATGGTGGCTACACCTTC.